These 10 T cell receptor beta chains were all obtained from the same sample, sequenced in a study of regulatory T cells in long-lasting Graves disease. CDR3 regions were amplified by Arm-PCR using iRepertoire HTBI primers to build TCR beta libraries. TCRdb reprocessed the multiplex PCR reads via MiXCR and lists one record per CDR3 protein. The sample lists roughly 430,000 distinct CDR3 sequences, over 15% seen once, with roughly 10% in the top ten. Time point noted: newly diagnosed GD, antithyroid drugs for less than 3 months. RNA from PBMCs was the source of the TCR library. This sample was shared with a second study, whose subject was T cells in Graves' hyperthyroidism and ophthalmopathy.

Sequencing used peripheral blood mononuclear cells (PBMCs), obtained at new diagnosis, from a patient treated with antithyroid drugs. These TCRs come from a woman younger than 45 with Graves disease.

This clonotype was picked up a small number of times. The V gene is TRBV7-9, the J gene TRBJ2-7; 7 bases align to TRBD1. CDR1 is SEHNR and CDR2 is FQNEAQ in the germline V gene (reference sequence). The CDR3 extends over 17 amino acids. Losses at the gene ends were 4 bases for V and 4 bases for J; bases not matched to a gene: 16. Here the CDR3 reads CASSSPAGGEKVYEQYF. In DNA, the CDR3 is TGTGCCAGCAGCTCTCCGGCAGGGGGAGAAAAGGTTTACGAGCAGTACTTC.

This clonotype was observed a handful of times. This CDR3 reads CSVVSYSSSTDTQYF. CDR3 DNA sequence: TGCAGCGTTGTATCCTACTCCTCTAGCACAGATACGCAGTATTTT. The gene calls are TRBV29-1 and TRBJ2-3, with unresolved D. Trimming took off 4 bases at V and 0 bases at J, with 14 bases between the two ends. CDR3 size: 15 residues. Germline V gene lookup returns CDR1 SQVTM and CDR2 ANQGSEA.

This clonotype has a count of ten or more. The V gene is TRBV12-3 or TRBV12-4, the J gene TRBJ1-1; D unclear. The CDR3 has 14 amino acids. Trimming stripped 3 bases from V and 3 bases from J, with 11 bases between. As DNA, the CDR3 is TGTGCCAGCAGTTTTATCCTGGCTTACACTGAAGCTTTCTTT. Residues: CASSFILAYTEAFF.

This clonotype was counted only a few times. In DNA, the CDR3 is TGTGCCAGCAGCCTAAAGGGAGGGGGTATTTTCTCTGGGGCCAACGTCCTGACTTTC. Its translation: CASSLKGGGIFSGANVLTF. The rearrangement links TRBV12-3 or TRBV12-4 to TRBJ2-6, with D possibly being TRBD2 (7 bases). The CDR3 sequence is 19 residues long. The V end was cut by 6 bases, the J end by 0 bases, with 21 bases between.

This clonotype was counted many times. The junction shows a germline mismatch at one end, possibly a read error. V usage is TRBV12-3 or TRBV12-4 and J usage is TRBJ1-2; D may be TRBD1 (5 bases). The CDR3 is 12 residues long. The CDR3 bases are TGTTCCAGCAGTTTACCCAGGGACGGCTACACCTTC. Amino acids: CSSSLPRDGYTF.

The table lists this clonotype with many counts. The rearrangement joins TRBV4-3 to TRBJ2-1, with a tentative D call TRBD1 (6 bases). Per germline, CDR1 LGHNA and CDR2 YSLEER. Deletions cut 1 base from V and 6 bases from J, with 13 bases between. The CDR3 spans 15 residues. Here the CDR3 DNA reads TGCGCCAGCAGCCAAGCCGGCAGGGGATTCAATGAGCAGTTCTTC. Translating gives CASSQAGRGFNEQFF.

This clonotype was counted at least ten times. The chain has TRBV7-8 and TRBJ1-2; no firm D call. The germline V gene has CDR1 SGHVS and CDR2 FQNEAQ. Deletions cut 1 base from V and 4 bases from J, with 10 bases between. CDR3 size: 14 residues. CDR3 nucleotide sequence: TGTGCCAGCAGCTTAGGATCCAGCGGCTATGGCTACACCTTC. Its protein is CASSLGSSGYGYTF.

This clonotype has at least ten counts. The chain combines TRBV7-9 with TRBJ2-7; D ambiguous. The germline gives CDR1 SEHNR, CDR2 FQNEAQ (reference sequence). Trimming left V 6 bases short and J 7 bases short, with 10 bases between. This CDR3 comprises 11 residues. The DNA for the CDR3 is TGTGCCAGCAGTTTTTCGGAGGAGCAGTACTTC. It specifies CASSFSEEQYF.

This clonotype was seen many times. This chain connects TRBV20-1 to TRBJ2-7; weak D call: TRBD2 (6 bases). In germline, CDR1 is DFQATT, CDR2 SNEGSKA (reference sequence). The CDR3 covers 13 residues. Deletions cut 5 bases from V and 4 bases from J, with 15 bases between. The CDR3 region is CSASRPGGYEQYF. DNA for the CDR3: TGCAGTGCTTCCCGCCCAGGAGGGTACGAGCAGTACTTC.

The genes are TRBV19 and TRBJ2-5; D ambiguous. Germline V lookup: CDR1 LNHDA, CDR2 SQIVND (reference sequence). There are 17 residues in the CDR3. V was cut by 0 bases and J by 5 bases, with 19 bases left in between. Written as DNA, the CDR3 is TGTGCCAGTAGTATAGATCCAGCCGTTAATCACCCGGAGACCCAGTACTTC. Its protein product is CASSIDPAVNHPETQYF.